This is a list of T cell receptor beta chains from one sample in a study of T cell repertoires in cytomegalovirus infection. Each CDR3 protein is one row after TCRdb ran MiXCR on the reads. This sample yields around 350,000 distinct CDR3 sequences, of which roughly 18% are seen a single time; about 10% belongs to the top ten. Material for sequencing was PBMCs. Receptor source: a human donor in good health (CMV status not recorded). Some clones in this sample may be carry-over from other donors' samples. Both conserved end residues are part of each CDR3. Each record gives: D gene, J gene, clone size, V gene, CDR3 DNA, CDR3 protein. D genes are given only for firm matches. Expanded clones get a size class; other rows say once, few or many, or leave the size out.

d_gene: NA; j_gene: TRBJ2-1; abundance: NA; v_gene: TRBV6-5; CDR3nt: TGTGCCAGCGGTCGAGGGGGGCCCTCCTACAATGAGCAGTTCTTC; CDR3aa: CASGRGGPSYNEQFF
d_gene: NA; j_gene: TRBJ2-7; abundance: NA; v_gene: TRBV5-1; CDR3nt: TGCGCCAGCACAGGACACCGCTACGAGCAGTACTTC; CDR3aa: CASTGHRYEQYF
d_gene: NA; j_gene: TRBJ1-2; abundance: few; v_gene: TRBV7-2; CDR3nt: TGTGCCAGCAGCAGAGGGGCTTCTCAGCGGGGCTACACCTTC; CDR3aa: CASSRGASQRGYTF
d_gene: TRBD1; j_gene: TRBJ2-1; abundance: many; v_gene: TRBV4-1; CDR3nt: TGCGCCAGCAGCCAAGACTTATCAGGGGGATCCTACAATGAGCAGTTCTTC; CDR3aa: CASSQDLSGGSYNEQFF
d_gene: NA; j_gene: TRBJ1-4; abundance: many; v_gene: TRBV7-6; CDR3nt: TGTGCCAGCAGCCTCACCGGGACGGGTAATGAAAAACTGTTTTTT; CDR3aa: CASSLTGTGNEKLFF
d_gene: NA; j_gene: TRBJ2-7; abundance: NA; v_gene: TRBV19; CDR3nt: TGTGCCAGTAGTCCCTCGGACAGAGTTTCGACCTACGAGCAGTACTTC; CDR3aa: CASSPSDRVSTYEQYF
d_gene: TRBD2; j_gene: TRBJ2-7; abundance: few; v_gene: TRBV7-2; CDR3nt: TGTGCCAGCAGCTTAGATTGGGAGGGCGGGGGGAGAGTTTACGAGCAGTACTTC; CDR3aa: CASSLDWEGGGRVYEQYF
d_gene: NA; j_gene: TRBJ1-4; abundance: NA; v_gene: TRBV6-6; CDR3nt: TGTGCCAGCACCGAATCTAGTGTTCGTGAGGAAAAACTGTTTTTT; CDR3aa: CASTESSVREEKLFF
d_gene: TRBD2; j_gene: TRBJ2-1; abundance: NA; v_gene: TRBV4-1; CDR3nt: TGCGCCAGCAGCCAAGCTGTAGGACTAGGGCACTACAATGAGCAGTTCTTC; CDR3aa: CASSQAVGLGHYNEQFF
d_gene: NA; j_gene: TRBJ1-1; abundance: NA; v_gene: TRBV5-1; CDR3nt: TGCGCCAGCAGCTTGGTTGGGACATCGGAAGCTTTCTTT; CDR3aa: CASSLVGTSEAFF
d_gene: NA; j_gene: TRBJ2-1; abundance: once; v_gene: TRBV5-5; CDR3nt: TGTGCCAGCAGCTTGGTTAAGGGCTCCTACAATGAGCAGTTCTTC; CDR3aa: CASSLVKGSYNEQFF
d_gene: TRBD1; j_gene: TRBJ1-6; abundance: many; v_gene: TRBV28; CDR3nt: TGTGCCAGCAGCCCGGGACAGTATAATTCACCCCTCCACTTT; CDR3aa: CASSPGQYNSPLHF
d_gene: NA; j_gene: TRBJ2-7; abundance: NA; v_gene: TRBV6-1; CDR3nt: TGTGCCAGCAGTGAAATGGGGGAGCAGTACTTC; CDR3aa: CASSEMGEQYF
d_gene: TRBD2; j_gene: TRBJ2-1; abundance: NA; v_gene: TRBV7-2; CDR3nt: TGTGCCAGCTGCCGGACTAGCGGGAGCAATGAGCAGTTCTTC; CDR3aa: CASCRTSGSNEQFF
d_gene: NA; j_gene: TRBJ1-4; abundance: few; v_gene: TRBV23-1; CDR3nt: TGCGCCAGCAGTCAATCCGGGCAGAAAAGCTCTTATGAAAAACTGTTTTTT; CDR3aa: CASSQSGQKSSYEKLFF
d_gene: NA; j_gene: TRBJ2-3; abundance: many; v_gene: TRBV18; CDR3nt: TGTGCCAGCTCCTTTGGCCGAGGGAGCACAGATACGCAGTATTTT; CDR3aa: CASSFGRGSTDTQYF
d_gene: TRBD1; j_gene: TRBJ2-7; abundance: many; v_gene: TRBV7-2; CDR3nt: TGTGCCAGCGCAGGGGGTAGGCGAGGAAAATGGGCCTACGAGCAGTACTTC; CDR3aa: CASAGGRRGKWAYEQYF
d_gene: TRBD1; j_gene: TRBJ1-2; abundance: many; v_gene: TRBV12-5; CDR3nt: TGTGCTAGTGAGGGGGGACAGGCAGCCGACGGCTACACCTTC; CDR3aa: CASEGGQAADGYTF
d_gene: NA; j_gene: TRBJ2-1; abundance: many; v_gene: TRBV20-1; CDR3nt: TGCAGTGCCACCCGAGGACTCCTACCTTACAATGAGCAGTTCTTC; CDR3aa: CSATRGLLPYNEQFF
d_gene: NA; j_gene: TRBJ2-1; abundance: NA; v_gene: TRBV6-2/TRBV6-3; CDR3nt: TGTGCCAGCGTGGGCGGCCTAGGACAGAAGCAGTTCTTC; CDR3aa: CASVGGLGQKQFF
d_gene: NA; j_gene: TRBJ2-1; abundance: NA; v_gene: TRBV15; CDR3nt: TGTGCCACCAGCAGGCCCCCCTACAATGAGCAGTTCTTC; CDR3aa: CATSRPPYNEQFF
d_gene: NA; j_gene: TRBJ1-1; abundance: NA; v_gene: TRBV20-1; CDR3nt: TGCAGTGCTAGAGTTCGGAGGGAAGGGGCTGAAGCTTTCTTT; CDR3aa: CSARVRREGAEAFF
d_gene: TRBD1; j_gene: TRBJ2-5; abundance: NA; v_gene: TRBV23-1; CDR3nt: TGCGCCAGTACTCCAGGACAGGGGCGGGTGGAGACCCAGTACTTC; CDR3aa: CASTPGQGRVETQYF
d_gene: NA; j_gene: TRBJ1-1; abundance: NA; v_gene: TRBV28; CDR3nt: TGTGCCAGCAGTTTAGAGGCTTTAAGGTTGACTTTCTTT; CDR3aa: CASSLEALRLTFF
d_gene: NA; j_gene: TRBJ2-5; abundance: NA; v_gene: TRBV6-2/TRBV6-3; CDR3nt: TGTGCCAGCCGAACGGAGTTTTGGTTGGAGACCCAGTACTTC; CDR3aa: CASRTEFWLETQYF
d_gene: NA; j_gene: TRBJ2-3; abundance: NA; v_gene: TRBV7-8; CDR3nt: TGTGCCAGCAGCTTTGAGGGGGGACCCACAGATACGCAGTATTTT; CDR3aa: CASSFEGGPTDTQYF
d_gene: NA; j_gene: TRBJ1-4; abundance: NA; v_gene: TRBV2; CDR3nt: TGTGCCAGCTTGGATAATGAAAAACTGTTTTTT; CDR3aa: CASLDNEKLFF
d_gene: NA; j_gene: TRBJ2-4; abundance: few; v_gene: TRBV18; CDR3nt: TGTGCCAGCTCACCCCGGGGTAGCGGAAGCATTCAGTACTTC; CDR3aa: CASSPRGSGSIQYF
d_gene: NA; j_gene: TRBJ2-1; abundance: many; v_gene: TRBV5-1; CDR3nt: TGCGCCAGCAGCCAATTAACCCTGAGCTCCTACAATGAGCAGTTCTTC; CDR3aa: CASSQLTLSSYNEQFF
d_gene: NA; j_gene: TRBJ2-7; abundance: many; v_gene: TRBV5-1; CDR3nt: TGCGCCAGCAGGATGGCAATCAACTACGAGCAGTACTTC; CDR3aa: CASRMAINYEQYF
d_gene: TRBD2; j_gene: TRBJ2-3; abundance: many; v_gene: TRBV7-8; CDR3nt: TGTGCCAGCAGCCCGTTAGCGGGACTTTCGGATACGCAGTATTTT; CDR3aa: CASSPLAGLSDTQYF
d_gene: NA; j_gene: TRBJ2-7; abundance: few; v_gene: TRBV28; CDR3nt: TGTGCCACTAAGTCCTCCTACGAGCAGTACTTC; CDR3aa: CATKSSYEQYF
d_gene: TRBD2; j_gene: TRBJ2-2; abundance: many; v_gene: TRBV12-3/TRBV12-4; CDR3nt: TGTGCCAGCAGTTTAGCGCTAGCGGGGGGTTTGAACACCGGGGAGCTGTTTTTT; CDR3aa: CASSLALAGGLNTGELFF
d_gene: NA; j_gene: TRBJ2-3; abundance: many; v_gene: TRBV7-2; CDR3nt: TGTGCCAGCAGCTTATCCTGGTTGAGCACAGATACGCAGTATTTT; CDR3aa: CASSLSWLSTDTQYF
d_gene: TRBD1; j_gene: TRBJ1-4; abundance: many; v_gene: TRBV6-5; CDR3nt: TGTGCCAGCAGTTACAACAGGGGGACTGAAAAACTGTTTTTT; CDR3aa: CASSYNRGTEKLFF
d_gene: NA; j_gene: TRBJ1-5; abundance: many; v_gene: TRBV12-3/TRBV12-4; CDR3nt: TGTGCCAGCAGTTTGAGTTACGCCCAGAGCAATCAGCCCCAGCATTTT; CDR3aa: CASSLSYAQSNQPQHF
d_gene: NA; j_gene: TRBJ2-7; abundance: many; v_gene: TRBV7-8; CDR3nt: TGTGCCAGCAGCTTAGGGACCGCTAGACCCTACGAGCAGTACTTC; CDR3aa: CASSLGTARPYEQYF
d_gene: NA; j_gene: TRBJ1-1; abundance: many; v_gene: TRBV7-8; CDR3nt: TGTGCCAGCAGCTACAGGAGAGACGGGGGTGAAGCTTTCTTT; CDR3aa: CASSYRRDGGEAFF
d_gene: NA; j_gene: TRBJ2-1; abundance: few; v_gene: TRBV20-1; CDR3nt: TGCAGTGCTAGAGACCAGCGGTCCTACAATGAGCAGTTCTTC; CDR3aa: CSARDQRSYNEQFF
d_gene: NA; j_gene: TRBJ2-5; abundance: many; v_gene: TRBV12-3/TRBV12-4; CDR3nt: TGTGCCAGCACCCTGGGAAGGGCGCAACAAGAGACCCAGTACTTC; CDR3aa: CASTLGRAQQETQYF
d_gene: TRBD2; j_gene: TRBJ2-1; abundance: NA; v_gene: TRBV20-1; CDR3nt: TGCAGTGCTAGGCTACTAGCGGGAGGGCCTCGTGAGCAGTTCTTC; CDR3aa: CSARLLAGGPREQFF
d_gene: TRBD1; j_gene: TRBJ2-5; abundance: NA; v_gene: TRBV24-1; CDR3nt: TGTGCCACCAGTGATTCAGTACTAGGGGGCGGGGAGACCCAGTACTTC; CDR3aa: CATSDSVLGGGETQYF
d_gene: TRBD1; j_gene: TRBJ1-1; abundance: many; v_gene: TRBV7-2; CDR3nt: TGTGCCAGCAGCTTAGTAACAGGGGACACTGAAGCTTTCTTT; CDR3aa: CASSLVTGDTEAFF
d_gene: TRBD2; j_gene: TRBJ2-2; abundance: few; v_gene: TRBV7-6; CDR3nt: TGTGCCAGCAGCCCGTTAGCGGGAGGGACCGGGGAGCTGTTTTTT; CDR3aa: CASSPLAGGTGELFF
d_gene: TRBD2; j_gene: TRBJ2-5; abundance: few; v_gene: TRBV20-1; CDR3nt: TGCAGTGCTAGAGATACTAGCGGGGGACAAGAGACCCAGTACTTC; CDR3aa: CSARDTSGGQETQYF
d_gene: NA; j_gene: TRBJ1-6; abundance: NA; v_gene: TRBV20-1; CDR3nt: TGCAGTGCTAGGGAGTACAGCTCCTATAATTCACCCCTCCACTTT; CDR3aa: CSAREYSSYNSPLHF
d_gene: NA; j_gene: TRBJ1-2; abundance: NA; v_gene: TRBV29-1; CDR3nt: TGCAGCGTTGCGCTCAGGCTGGCCGATGGCTACACCTTC; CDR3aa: CSVALRLADGYTF
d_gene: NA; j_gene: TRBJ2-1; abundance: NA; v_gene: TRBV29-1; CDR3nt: TGCAGCGTTCGGGCGGGTGAGCAGTTCTTC; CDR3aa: CSVRAGEQFF
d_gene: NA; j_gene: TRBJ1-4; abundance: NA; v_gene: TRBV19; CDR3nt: TGTGCCAGTAGTATCTGGCCCCCGGGGCGAAATGAAAAACTGTTTTTT; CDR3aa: CASSIWPPGRNEKLFF
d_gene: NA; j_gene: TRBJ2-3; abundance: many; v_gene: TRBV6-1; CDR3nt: TGTGCCAGCAGTTATAAGCAGAGCACAGATACGCAGTATTTT; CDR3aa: CASSYKQSTDTQYF
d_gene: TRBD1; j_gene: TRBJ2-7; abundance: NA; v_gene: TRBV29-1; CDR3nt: TGCAGCGTAGGACAGGCCTACGACCAGTACTTC; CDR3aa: CSVGQAYDQYF
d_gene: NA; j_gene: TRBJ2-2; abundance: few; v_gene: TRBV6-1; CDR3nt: TGTGCCAGCAGTGAAGCGGGGACCGGGGAGCTGTTTTTT; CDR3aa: CASSEAGTGELFF
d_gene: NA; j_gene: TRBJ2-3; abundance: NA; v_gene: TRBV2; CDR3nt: TGTGCCAGCAGATTCACCGCGGTAGATACGCAGTATTTT; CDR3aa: CASRFTAVDTQYF
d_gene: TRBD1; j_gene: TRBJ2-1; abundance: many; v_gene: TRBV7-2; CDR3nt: TGTGCCAGCAGCCCCCAGGGGGTTGAGCAGTTCTTC; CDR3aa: CASSPQGVEQFF
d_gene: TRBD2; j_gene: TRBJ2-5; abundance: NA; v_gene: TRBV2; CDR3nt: TGTGCCAGCAGCGAGACTAGCCGGGGGGAGACCCAGTACTTC; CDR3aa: CASSETSRGETQYF